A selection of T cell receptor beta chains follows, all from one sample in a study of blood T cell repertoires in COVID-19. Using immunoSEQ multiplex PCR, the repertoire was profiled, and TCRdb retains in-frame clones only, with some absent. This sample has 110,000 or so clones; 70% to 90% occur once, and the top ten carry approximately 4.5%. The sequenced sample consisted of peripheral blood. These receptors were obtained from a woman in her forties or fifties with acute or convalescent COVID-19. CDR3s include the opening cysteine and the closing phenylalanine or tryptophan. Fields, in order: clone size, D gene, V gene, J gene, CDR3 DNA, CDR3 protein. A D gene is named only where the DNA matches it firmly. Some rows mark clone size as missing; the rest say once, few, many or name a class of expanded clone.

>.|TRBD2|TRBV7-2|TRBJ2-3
TGTGCCAGCAGCTACAAAGGGACTAGCGGTAGCACAGATACGCAGTATTTT
CASSYKGTSGSTDTQYF
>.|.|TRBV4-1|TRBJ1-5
TGCGCCAGCAGCCAAGAGTCGAGTAGCAATCAGCCCCAGCATTTT
CASSQESSSNQPQHF
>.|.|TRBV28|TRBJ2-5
TGTGCCAGCAGTTCAGGGATAGGCGAGACCCAGTACTTC
CASSSGIGETQYF
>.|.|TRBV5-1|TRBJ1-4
TGCGCCAGCAGCCCCGGGATGCCTAATGAAAAACTGTTTTTT
CASSPGMPNEKLFF
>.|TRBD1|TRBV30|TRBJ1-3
TGTGCCTCCCAAGGGACAGACTCTGGAAACACCATATATTTT
CASQGTDSGNTIYF
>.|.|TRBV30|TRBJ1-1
TGTGCCTGGAGTAGGACCGGGGGAACTGAAGCTTTCTTT
CAWSRTGGTEAFF
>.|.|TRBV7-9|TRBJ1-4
TGTGCCAGCAGCTCTCATCGGAGCCTTAATGAAAAACTGTTTTTT
CASSSHRSLNEKLFF
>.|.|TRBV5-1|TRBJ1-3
TGCGCCAGCAGCTTGGGAGGGTTTGGAAACACCATATATTTT
CASSLGGFGNTIYF
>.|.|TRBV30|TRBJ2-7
TGTGCCTGGAGTGTGGGCAGCTCTACCTCCTACGAGCAGTACTTC
CAWSVGSSTSYEQYF
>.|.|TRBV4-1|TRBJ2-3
TGCGCCAGCAGCCAAGATGCAGGGGAAGCAGATACGCAGTATTTT
CASSQDAGEADTQYF
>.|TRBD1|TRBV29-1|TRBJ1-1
TGCAGCGTTAGGGGGCCCCCTGGAGCTTTCTTT
CSVRGPPGAFF
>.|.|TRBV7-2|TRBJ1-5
TGTGCCAGCAGCTTAGCTCAGGGGAATCAGCCCCAGCATTTT
CASSLAQGNQPQHF
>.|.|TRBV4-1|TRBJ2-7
TGCGCCAGCAGCCAAGATAGAAGAGACTACGAGCAGTACTTC
CASSQDRRDYEQYF
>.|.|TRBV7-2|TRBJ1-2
TGTGCCAGCAGCTTTACAGGGCACCGGGGCTACACCTTC
CASSFTGHRGYTF
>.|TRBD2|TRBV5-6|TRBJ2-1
TGTGCCAGCAGCACCCCCGGGACTAGCGGGAGGCTATTAGGGGATGAGCAGTTCTTC
CASSTPGTSGRLLGDEQFF
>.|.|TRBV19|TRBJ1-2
TGTGCCAGTAGTATTCCCTCAGCTAACTATGGCTACACCTTC
CASSIPSANYGYTF
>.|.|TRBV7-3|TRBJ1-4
TGTGCCAGCAGCCCGTCAGGAGGTAGTAATGAAAAACTGTTTTTT
CASSPSGGSNEKLFF
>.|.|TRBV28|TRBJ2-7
TGTGCCAGCAGAAGCAGGGCCTACGAGCAGTACTTC
CASRSRAYEQYF
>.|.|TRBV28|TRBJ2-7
TGTGCCTCCGGGGGTATTACCTACGAGCAGTACTTC
CASGGITYEQYF
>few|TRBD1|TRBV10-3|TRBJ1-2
TGTGCCATCAGTGGGACAGGGGACTATGGCTACACCTTC
CAISGTGDYGYTF
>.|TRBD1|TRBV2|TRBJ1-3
TGTGCCAGCAGGAGAGACAGGGGGCCCATATATTTT
CASRRDRGPIYF
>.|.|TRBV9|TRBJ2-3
TGTGCCAGCAGCGTAGGGGGGGGCGCCACAGATACGCAGTATTTT
CASSVGGGATDTQYF
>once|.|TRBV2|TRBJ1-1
TGTGCCAGCAGAATCACACCGATTGAAGCTTTCTTT
CASRITPIEAFF
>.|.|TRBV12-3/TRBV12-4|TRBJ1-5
TGTGCCAGCAGTTTAGGGTTAGCTCAGCCCCAGCATTTT
CASSLGLAQPQHF
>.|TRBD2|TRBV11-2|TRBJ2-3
TGTGCCAGCAGGACTAGCGGGGGCCCCGGGCATGATACGCAGTATTTT
CASRTSGGPGHDTQYF
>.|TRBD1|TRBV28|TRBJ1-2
TGTGCCAGCAGTTCCCTGGGACAGGGTTATAACTATGGCTACACCTTC
CASSSLGQGYNYGYTF
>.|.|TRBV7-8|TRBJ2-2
TGTGCCAGCAGTCGCAAGGGGGGCACTAGCGTCACCGGGGAGCTGTTTTTT
CASSRKGGTSVTGELFF
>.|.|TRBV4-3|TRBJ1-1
TGCGCCAGCAGCCTCGATGGGCGGGACACTGAAGCTTTCTTT
CASSLDGRDTEAFF
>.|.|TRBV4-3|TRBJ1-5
TGCGCCAGCAGCCAAGATTGGAAGCGGAGTCAGCCCCAGCATTTT
CASSQDWKRSQPQHF
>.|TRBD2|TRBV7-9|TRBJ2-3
TGTGCCAGCAGCCAGGCGGGGGGTGATACGCAGTATTTT
CASSQAGGDTQYF
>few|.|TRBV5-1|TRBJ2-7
TGCGCCAGCAGTCCGACAGTCTCCACCTACGAGCAGTACTTC
CASSPTVSTYEQYF
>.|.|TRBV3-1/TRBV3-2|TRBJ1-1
TGTGCCAGCAGCCAAGAGCGCCACTTAGCAGCTTTCTTT
CASSQERHLAAFF
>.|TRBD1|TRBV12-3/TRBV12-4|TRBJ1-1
TGTGCCAGCAGTTTAGGGACAGGGCCTGAAGCTTTCTTT
CASSLGTGPEAFF
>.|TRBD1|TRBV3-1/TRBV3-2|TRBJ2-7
TGTGCCAGCAGCCAAGGACAGGGCGGCGAGCAGTACTTC
CASSQGQGGEQYF
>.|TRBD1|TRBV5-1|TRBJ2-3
TGCGCCAGCAGCAGGGACAGGGGGGGCACAGATACGCAGTATTTT
CASSRDRGGTDTQYF
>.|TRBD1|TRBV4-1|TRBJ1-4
TGCGCCAGCAGCCTAAGACAGGGTGCAACTAATGAAAAACTGTTTTTT
CASSLRQGATNEKLFF
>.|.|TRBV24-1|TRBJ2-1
TGTGCCACCAGTGATTTCGAGGCCCCCTTGATCCACAATGAGCAGTTCTTC
CATSDFEAPLIHNEQFF
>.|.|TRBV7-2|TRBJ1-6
TGTGCCAGCAGCTTAGCCCGCGATCCGAGTTCACCCCTCCACTTT
CASSLARDPSSPLHF
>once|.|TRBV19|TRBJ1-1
TGTGCCAGTAGTCCTCCCCAGGGAAACACTGAAGCTTTCTTT
CASSPPQGNTEAFF
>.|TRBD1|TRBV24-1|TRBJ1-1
TGTGCCACCAGGGAACAGGGGCCGGGGACTGAAGCTTTCTTT
CATREQGPGTEAFF
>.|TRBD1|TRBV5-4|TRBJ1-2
TGTGCCAGCAGCCTCCCGGACAGGGGTCACTATGGCTACACCTTC
CASSLPDRGHYGYTF